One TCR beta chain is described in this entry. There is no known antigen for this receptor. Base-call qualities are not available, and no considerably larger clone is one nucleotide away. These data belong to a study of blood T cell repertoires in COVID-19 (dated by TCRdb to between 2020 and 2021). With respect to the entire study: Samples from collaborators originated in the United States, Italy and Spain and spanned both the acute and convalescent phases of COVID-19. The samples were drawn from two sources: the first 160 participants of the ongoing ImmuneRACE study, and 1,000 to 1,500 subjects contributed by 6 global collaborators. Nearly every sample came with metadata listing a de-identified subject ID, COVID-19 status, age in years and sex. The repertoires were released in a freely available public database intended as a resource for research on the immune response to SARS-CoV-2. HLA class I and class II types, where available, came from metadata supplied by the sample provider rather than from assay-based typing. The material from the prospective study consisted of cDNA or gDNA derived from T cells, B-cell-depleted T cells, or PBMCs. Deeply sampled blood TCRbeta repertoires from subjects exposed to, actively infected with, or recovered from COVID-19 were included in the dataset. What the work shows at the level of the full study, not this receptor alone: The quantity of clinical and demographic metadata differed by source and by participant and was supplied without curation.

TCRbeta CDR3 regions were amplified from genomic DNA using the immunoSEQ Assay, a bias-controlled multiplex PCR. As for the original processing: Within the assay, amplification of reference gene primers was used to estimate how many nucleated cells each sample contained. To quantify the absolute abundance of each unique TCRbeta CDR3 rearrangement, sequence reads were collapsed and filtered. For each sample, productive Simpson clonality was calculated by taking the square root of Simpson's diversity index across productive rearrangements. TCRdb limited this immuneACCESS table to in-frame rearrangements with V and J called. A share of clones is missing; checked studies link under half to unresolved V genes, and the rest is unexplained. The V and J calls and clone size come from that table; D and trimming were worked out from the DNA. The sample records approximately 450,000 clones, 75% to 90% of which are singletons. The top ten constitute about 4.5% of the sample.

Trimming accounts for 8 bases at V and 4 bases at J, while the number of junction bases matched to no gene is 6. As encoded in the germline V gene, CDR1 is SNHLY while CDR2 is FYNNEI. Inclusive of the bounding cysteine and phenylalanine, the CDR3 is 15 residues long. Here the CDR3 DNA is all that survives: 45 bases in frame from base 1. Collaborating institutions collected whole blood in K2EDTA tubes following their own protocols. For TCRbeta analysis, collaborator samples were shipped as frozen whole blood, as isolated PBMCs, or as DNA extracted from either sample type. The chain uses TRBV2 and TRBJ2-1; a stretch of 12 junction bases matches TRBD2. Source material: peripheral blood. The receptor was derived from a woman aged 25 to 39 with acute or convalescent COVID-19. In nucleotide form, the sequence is TGTGCCAGCCAGCTGACTAGCGGGGGTTACAATGAGCAGTTCTTC. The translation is CASQLTSGGYNEQFF.